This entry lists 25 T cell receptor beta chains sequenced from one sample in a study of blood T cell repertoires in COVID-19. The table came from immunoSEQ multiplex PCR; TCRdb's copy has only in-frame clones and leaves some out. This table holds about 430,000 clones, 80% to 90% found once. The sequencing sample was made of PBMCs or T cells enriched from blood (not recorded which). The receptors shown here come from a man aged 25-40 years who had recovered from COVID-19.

The chain's CDR3 is CASSKETGVPTDTQYF. The CDR3 DNA sequence: TGCGCCAGCAGCAAAGAGACAGGGGTTCCCACAGATACGCAGTATTTT. This chain uses TRBV5-1 with TRBJ2-3; 8 bases are a match to TRBD1. The CDR3 has 16 amino acids. Germline CDR1 and CDR2: SGHRS and YFSETQ. Trimming at V came to 4 bases and at J to 2 bases, leaving 9 bases not matched to a gene.

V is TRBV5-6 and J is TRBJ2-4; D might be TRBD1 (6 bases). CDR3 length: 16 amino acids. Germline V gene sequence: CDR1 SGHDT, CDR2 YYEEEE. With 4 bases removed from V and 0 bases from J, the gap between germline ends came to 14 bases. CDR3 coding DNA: TGTGCCAGCAGCGTCGCAGGGGCCAAAGCCAAAAACATTCAGTACTTC. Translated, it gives CASSVAGAKAKNIQYF. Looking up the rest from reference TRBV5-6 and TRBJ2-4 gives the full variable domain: DAGVTQSPTHLIKTRGQQVTLRCSPKSGHDTVSWYQQALGQGPQFIFQYYEEEERQRGNFPDRFSGHQFPNYSSELNVNALLLGDSALYLCASSVAGAKAKNIQYFGAGTRLSVL.

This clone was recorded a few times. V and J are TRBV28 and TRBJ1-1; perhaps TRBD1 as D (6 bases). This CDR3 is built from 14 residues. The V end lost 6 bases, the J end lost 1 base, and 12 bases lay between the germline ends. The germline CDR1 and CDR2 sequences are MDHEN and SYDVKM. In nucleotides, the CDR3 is TGTGCCAGCAGGGGCTTACAGGGGAACACTGAAGCTTTCTTT. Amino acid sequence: CASRGLQGNTEAFF.

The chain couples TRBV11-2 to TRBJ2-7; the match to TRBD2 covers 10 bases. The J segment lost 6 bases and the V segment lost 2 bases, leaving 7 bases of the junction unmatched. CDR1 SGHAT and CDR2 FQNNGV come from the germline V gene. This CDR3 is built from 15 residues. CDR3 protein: CASSLKLAGRGEQYF. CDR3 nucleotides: TGTGCCAGCAGCTTAAAACTAGCGGGACGAGGCGAGCAGTACTTC.

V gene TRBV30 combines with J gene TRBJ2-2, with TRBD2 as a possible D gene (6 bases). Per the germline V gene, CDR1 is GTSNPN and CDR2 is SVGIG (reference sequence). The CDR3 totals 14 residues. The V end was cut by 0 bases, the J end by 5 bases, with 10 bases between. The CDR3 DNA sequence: TGTGCCTGGAGTGTCGCTGGGGGGACCGGGGAGCTGTTTTTT. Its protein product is CAWSVAGGTGELFF.

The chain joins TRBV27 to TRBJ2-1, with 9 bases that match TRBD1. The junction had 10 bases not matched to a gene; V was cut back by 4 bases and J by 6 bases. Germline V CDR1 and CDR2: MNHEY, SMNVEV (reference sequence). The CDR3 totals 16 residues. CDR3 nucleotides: TGTGCCAGCAGTTCCTTCCGGGACAGGGTAAGCAATGAGCAGTTCTTC. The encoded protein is CASSSFRDRVSNEQFF.

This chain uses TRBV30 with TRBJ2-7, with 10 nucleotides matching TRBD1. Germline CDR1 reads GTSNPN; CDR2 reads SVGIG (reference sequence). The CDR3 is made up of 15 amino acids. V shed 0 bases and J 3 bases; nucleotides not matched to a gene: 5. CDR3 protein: CAWSVLGTGVYEQYF. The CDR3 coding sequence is TGTGCCTGGAGTGTACTGGGGACAGGGGTCTACGAGCAGTACTTC.

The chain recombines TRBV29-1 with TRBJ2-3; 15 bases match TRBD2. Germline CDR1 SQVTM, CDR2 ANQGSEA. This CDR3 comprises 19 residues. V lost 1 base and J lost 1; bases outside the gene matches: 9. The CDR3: CSVEGQGLAGGYGTDTQYF. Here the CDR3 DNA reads TGCAGCGTTGAAGGGCAGGGACTAGCGGGAGGATACGGCACAGATACGCAGTATTTT.

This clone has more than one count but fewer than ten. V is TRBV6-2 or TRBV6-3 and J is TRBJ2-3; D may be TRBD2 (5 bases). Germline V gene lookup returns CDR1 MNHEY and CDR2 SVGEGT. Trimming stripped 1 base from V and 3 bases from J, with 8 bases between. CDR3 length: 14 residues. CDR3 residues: CASSYLSGTDTQYF. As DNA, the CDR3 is TGTGCCAGCAGTTACTTGTCGGGGACAGATACGCAGTATTTT.

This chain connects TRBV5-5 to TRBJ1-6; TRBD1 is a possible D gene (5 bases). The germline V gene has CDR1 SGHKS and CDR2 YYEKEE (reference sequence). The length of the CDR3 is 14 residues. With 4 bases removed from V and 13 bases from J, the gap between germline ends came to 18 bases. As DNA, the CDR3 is TGTGCCAGCAGCGGCGGGACCGCGGTGGCGCCCCTCCACTTT. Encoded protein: CASSGGTAVAPLHF. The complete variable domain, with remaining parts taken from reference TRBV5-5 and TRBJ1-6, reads DAGVTQSPTHLIKTRGQQVTLRCSPISGHKSVSWYQQVLGQGPQFIFQYYEKEERGRGNFPDRFSARQFPNYSSELNVNALLLGDSALYLCASSGGTAVAPLHFGNGTRLTVT.

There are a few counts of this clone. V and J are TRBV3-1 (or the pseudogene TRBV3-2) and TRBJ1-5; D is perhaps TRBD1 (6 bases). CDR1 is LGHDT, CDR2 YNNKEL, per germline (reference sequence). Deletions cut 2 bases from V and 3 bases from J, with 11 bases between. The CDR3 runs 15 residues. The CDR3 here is CASSQTGTDNQPQHF. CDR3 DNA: TGTGCCAGCAGCCAAACAGGGACCGACAATCAGCCCCAGCATTTT.

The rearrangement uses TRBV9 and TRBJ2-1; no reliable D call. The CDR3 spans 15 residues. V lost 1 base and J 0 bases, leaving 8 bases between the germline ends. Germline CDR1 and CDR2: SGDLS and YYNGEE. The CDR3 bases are TGTGCCAGCAGCGTACACTTAAACTCCTACAATGAGCAGTTCTTC. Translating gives CASSVHLNSYNEQFF.

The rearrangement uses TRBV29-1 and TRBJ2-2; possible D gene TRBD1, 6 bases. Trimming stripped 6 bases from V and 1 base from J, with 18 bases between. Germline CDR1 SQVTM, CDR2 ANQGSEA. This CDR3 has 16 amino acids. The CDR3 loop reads CSVSTGSNGNTGELFF. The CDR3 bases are TGCAGCGTATCTACAGGGTCTAATGGGAACACCGGGGAGCTGTTTTTT.

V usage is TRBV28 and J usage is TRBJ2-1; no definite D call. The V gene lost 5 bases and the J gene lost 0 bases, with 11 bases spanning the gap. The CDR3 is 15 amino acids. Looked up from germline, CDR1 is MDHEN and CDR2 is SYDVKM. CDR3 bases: TGTGCCAGCAGTAAGATCTGGAGCTCCTACAATGAGCAGTTCTTC. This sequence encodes CASSKIWSSYNEQFF.

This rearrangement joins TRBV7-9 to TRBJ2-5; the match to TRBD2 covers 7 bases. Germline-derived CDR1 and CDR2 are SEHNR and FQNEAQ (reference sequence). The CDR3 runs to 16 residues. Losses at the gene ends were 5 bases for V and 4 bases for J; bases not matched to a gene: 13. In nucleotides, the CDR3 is TGTGCCAGCAGCCCCCCGGGGGGTAGGGTATCAGAGACCCAGTACTTC. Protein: CASSPPGGRVSETQYF.

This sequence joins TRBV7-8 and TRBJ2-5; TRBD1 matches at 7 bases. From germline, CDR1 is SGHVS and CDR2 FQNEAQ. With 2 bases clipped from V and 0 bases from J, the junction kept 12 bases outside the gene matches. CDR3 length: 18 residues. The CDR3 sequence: CASSLYILRDRDQETQYF. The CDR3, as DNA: TGTGCCAGCAGCTTATATATCTTAAGGGACAGAGACCAAGAGACCCAGTACTTC.

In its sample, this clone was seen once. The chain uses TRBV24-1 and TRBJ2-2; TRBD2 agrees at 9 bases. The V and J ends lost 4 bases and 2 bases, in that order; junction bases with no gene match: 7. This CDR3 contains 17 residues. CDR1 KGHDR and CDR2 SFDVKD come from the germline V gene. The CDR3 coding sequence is TGTGCCACCAGTGACATAGCGGGAGTAGGTAACACCGGGGAGCTGTTTTTT. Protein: CATSDIAGVGNTGELFF.

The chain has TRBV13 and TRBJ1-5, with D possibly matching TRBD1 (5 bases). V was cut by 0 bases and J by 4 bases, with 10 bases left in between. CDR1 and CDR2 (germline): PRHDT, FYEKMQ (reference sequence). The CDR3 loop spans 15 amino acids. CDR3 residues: CASSLGRAVNQPQHF. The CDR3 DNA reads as TGTGCCAGCAGCTTAGGCAGGGCAGTTAATCAGCCCCAGCATTTT.

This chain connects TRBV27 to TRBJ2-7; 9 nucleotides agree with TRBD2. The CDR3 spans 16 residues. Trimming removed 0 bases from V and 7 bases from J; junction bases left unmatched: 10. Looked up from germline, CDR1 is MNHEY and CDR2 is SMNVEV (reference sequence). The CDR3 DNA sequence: TGTGCCAGCAGTTTATCGAGAGCGGGAGGTTTATGGGAGCAGTACTTC. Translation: CASSLSRAGGLWEQYF.

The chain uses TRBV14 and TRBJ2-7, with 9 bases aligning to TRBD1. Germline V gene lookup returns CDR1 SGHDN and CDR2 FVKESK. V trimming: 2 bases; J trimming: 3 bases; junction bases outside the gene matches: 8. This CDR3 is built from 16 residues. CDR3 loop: CASSQRWGQGHYEQYF. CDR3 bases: TGTGCCAGCAGCCAACGGTGGGGACAGGGCCACTACGAGCAGTACTTC.

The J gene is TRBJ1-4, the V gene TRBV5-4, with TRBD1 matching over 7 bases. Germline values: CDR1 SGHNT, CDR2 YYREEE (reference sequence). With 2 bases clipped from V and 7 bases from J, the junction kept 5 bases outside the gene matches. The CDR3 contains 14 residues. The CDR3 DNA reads TGTGCCAGCAGCTTTCGGCAGGGGGGTGAAAAACTGTTTTTT. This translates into CASSFRQGGEKLFF.

CDR3 amino acids: CASRGGQGGPETQYF. In DNA form, the CDR3 reads TGTGCCAGCAGGGGCGGACAGGGAGGGCCCGAGACCCAGTACTTC. The chain uses TRBV28 and TRBJ2-5; a weak D match, TRBD1 (8 bases). The germline V and J ends were trimmed by 6 bases and 5 bases, with 19 bases remaining between them. CDR3 length: 15 residues. Germline CDR1 MDHEN, CDR2 SYDVKM. Full variable domain (rest looked up from reference TRBV28 and TRBJ2-5): DVKVTQSSRYLVKRTGEKVFLECVQDMDHENMFWYRQDPGLGLRLIYFSYDVKMKEKGDIPEGYSVSREKKERFSLILESASTNQTSMYLCASRGGQGGPETQYFGPGTRLLVL.

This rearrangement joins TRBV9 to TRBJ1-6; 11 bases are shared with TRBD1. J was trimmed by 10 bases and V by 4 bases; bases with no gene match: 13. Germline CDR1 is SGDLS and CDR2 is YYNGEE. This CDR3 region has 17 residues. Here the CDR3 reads CASSSRTGGPPVSPLHF. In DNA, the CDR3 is TGTGCCAGCAGCTCCCGGACAGGGGGCCCGCCTGTATCACCCCTCCACTTT.

CDR3 DNA: TGTGCCAGCAGCACGAGCTCCTACGAGCAGTACTTC. Amino acids: CASSTSSYEQYF. The chain has TRBV5-4 and TRBJ2-7, with unresolved D. Trimming pared 4 bases from V and 0 bases from J, leaving 5 bases between. This CDR3 is 12 amino acids long. The germline CDR1 and CDR2 sequences are SGHNT and YYREEE (reference sequence).

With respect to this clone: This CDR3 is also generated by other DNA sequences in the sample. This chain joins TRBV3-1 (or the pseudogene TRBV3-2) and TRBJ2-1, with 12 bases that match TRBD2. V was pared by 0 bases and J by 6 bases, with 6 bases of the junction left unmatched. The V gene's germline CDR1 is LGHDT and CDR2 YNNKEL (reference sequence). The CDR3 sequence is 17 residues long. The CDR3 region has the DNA TGTGCCAGCAGCCAAGATCTACTAGCGGGAGGTCGCAATGAGCAGTTCTTC. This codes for CASSQDLLAGGRNEQFF.